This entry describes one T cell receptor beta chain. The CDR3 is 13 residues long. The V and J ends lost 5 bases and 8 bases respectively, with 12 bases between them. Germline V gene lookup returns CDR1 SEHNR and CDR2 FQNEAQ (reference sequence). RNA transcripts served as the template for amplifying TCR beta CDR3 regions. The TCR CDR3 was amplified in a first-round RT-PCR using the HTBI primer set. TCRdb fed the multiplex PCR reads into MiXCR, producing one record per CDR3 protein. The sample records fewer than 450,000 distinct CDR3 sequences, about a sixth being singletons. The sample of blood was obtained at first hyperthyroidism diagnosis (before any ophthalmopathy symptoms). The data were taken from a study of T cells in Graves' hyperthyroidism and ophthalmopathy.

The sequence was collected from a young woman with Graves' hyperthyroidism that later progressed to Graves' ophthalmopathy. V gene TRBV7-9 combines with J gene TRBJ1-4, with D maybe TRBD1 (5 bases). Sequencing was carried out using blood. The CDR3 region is CASSILTVEKLFF. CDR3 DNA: TGTGCCAGCAGCATATTGACAGTCGAAAAACTGTTTTTT.